These 27 T cell receptor beta chains share one sample of origin, sequenced in a study of blood T cell repertoires in COVID-19 (TCRdb year 2020). The method was the immunoSEQ multiplex PCR assay. TCRdb took over this immuneACCESS table, retaining in-frame rearrangements with V and J assigned. Such tables are incomplete; in checked studies, under half of the missing clones stem from an unresolved V gene, and the remainder is unexplained. The sample yields about 190,000 clones; roughly 80% were counted once. Of the sample, roughly 17% is held by the ten largest clones. The sequenced sample was PBMCs or T cells enriched from blood (not recorded which). These receptors were taken from a woman aged 45-60 years who had recovered from COVID-19.

This chain uses TRBV28 with TRBJ2-7, with unresolved D. This CDR3 has 12 amino acids. In germline, CDR1 is MDHEN, CDR2 SYDVKM. Trimming shortened V by 7 bases and J by 3 bases, and 10 bases separated the two germline ends. In nucleotides, the CDR3 is TGTGCCAGCACCACCCCGGGCTACGAGCAGTACTTC. Amino acid sequence: CASTTPGYEQYF. The complete variable domain, with remaining parts taken from reference TRBV28 and TRBJ2-7, reads DVKVTQSSRYLVKRTGEKVFLECVQDMDHENMFWYRQDPGLGLRLIYFSYDVKMKEKGDIPEGYSVSREKKERFSLILESASTNQTSMYLCASTTPGYEQYFGPGTRLTVT.

This chain connects TRBV3-1 (or the pseudogene TRBV3-2) to TRBJ2-2; D perhaps matches TRBD2 (6 bases). CDR1 is LGHDT, CDR2 YNNKEL, per germline (reference sequence). This CDR3 is 18 amino acids long. The V gene lost 1 base and the J gene lost 5 bases, with 20 bases spanning the gap. The CDR3 region has the DNA TGTGCCAGCAGCCAAGGTCCCGATAGACTAGTTCGTACCGGGGAGCTGTTTTTT. This gives the protein CASSQGPDRLVRTGELFF.

The chain uses TRBV4-3 and TRBJ1-2, with no clear D. V lost 1 base and J 6 bases, leaving 12 bases between the germline ends. CDR3 size: 14 residues. CDR1 and CDR2 (germline): LGHNA, YSLEER. CDR3 amino acids: CASSQGISGNGYTF. The CDR3 DNA reads as TGCGCCAGCAGCCAAGGAATCTCGGGGAATGGCTACACCTTC.

This chain uses TRBV5-1 with TRBJ1-5; 9 bases fit TRBD1. This CDR3 is 15 amino acids long. V shed 3 bases and J 5 bases; nucleotides not matched to a gene: 6. Germline values: CDR1 SGHRS, CDR2 YFSETQ. The CDR3 reads CASSSGTGSYQPQHF. CDR3 sequence (DNA): TGCGCCAGCAGCTCCGGGACAGGGTCGTATCAGCCCCAGCATTTT.

CDR3 DNA sequence: TGTGCCAGCAGTTTGGGAGGGGACCCCGGTAGTAAGCAGTACTTC. It specifies CASSLGGDPGSKQYF. The rearrangement uses TRBV28 and TRBJ2-7; TRBD2 aligns across 7 bases. V gave up 3 bases and J gave up 8 bases; unmatched junction bases: 13. The CDR3 has 15 residues. Germline lookup yields CDR1 MDHEN and CDR2 SYDVKM.

The chain recombines TRBV5-4 with TRBJ1-2, with a weak D call TRBD1 (5 bases). From germline, CDR1 is SGHNT and CDR2 YYREEE (reference sequence). This CDR3 region has 12 residues. Trimming removed 0 bases at V and 7 bases at J, with 7 bases between. Written as DNA, the CDR3 is TGTGCCAGCAGCTTGGGGGGCCTTGGCTACACCTTC. Amino acid sequence: CASSLGGLGYTF.

This chain uses TRBV28 with TRBJ2-5; 10 positions agree with TRBD2. This CDR3 is 15 amino acids long. The junction had 7 bases not matched to a gene; V was cut back by 4 bases and J by 5 bases. CDR1 is MDHEN and CDR2 is SYDVKM in the germline V gene. In DNA form, the CDR3 reads TGTGCCAGCAGTTCGCGACTAGCGGGCGGGGAGACCCAGTACTTC. Protein sequence: CASSSRLAGGETQYF.

The gene calls are TRBV3-1 (or the pseudogene TRBV3-2) and TRBJ1-3, with no clear D. The germline V gene has CDR1 LGHDT and CDR2 YNNKEL (reference sequence). The CDR3 loop spans 19 amino acids. Trimming stripped 0 bases from V and 1 base from J, with 19 bases between. The CDR3 loop reads CASSQDIPTSPRSGNTIYF. In nucleotides, the CDR3 is TGTGCCAGCAGCCAAGATATCCCGACAAGTCCCAGGTCTGGAAACACCATATATTTT.

The V gene is TRBV15, the J gene TRBJ2-1; 8 bases fit TRBD2. The CDR3 runs 18 residues. Trimming took 0 bases from V and 3 from J; bases not matched to a gene: 10. Per the germline V gene, CDR1 is LNHNV and CDR2 is YYDKDF (reference sequence). This chain's CDR3 is CATSREGHASGFYNEQFF. DNA for the CDR3: TGTGCCACCAGCAGAGAAGGGCATGCTAGCGGGTTCTACAATGAGCAGTTCTTC.

The V gene is TRBV6-2 or TRBV6-3, the J gene TRBJ1-5; TRBD1 agrees at 7 bases. The ends lost 2 bases at V and 4 bases at J; junction bases unmatched: 2. Germline V CDR1 and CDR2: MNHEY, SVGEGT. This CDR3 has 14 amino acids. CDR3 DNA: TGTGCCAGCAGTTACAGGGGGCGGAATCAGCCCCAGCATTTT. Its protein is CASSYRGRNQPQHF.

The V and J genes are TRBV18 and TRBJ2-5; TRBD1 might be the D (5 bases). Looked up from germline, CDR1 is KGHSH and CDR2 is LQKENI. The CDR3 length is 13 residues. Trimming left V 3 bases short and J 1 base short, with 6 bases between. CDR3 residues: CASSPTVQETQYF. The CDR3 coding sequence is TGTGCCAGCTCACCGACAGTCCAAGAGACCCAGTACTTC.

J is TRBJ2-7 and V is TRBV2; 8 bases are shared with TRBD1. This CDR3 has 13 amino acids. J was trimmed by 5 bases and V by 6 bases; bases with no gene match: 6. Germline CDR1 and CDR2: SNHLY and FYNNEI. The CDR3 DNA reads as TGTGCCAGCAGGGACCCAGGGGGCCACGAGCAGTACTTC. Translating gives CASRDPGGHEQYF.

This chain joins TRBV6-5 and TRBJ1-2; 12 bases fit TRBD1. Germline V CDR1 and CDR2: MNHEY, SVGAGI. Losses at the gene ends were 0 bases for V and 8 bases for J; bases not matched to a gene: 7. The CDR3 sequence is 16 residues long. DNA for the CDR3: TGTGCCAGCAGTTACTCCGTTGGGACAGGGGGCGACGGCTACACCTTC. It translates to CASSYSVGTGGDGYTF.

This chain links TRBV2 with TRBJ2-2, with 11 bases aligning to TRBD1. The V and J ends lost 7 bases and 4 bases, in that order; junction bases with no gene match: 2. The CDR3 is 14 amino acids. CDR1 is SNHLY and CDR2 is FYNNEI in the germline V gene. CDR3 coding DNA: TGTGCCAGCAAGGACAGGGGGCCCACCGGGGAGCTGTTTTTT. Translating it yields CASKDRGPTGELFF.

The CDR3 sequence is CASSVEGRGEAFF. DNA of the CDR3: TGTGCCAGCAGTGTGGAGGGAAGGGGTGAAGCTTTCTTT. This chain links TRBV2 with TRBJ1-1; a possible D gene is TRBD1 (5 bases). Trimming left V 4 bases short and J 7 bases short, with 13 bases between. CDR1 is SNHLY and CDR2 is FYNNEI in the germline V gene. This CDR3 has 13 amino acids.

The J gene is TRBJ1-1, the V gene TRBV28; D is unclear. The CDR3 length is 14 residues. Trimming took 5 bases from V and 0 from J, leaving 10 bases between them. CDR1 is MDHEN, CDR2 SYDVKM, per germline. The CDR3 region is CASSPPNMNTEAFF. For the CDR3, the DNA is TGTGCCAGCAGTCCCCCGAACATGAACACTGAAGCTTTCTTT.

The J gene is TRBJ2-4, the V gene TRBV30, with 8 bases aligning to TRBD2. The CDR3 loop spans 15 amino acids. Germline-derived CDR1 and CDR2 are GTSNPN and SVGIG (reference sequence). The trim removed 0 bases at V and 8 bases at J, leaving 9 bases unmatched. Written as DNA, the CDR3 is TGTGCCTGGAGTGTAGCAGCGGGAGCGACGGACATTCAGTACTTC. Translated: CAWSVAAGATDIQYF.

This chain uses TRBV29-1 with TRBJ2-1; D call uncertain. Germline-derived CDR1 and CDR2 are SQVTM and ANQGSEA. The CDR3 has 11 residues. Trimming took 3 bases from V and 4 from J, leaving 4 bases between them. The CDR3 nucleotides read TGCAGCGTTGATAGTTACAATGAGCAGTTCTTC. Translated: CSVDSYNEQFF.

The chain carries TRBV10-1 and TRBJ2-2; 10 bases agree with TRBD2. The germline CDR1 and CDR2 sequences are WNHNN and SYGVQD (reference sequence). V gave up 2 bases and J gave up 0 bases; unmatched junction bases: 6. There are 18 residues in the CDR3. The CDR3 sequence is CASSERTSGTANTGELFF. The CDR3 nucleotides are TGCGCCAGCAGTGAGAGAACTAGCGGGACCGCGAACACCGGGGAGCTGTTTTTT.

This chain uses TRBV11-2 with TRBJ2-5; TRBD2 matches at 8 bases. V shed 1 base and J 6 bases; nucleotides not matched to a gene: 4. This CDR3 spans 14 amino acids. Germline V gives CDR1 SGHAT, CDR2 FQNNGV. CDR3 sequence reads: CASSLAGGPKTQYF. The DNA for the CDR3 is TGTGCCAGCAGCTTAGCGGGAGGGCCGAAGACCCAGTACTTC.

The chain couples TRBV7-6 to TRBJ2-7; D remains ambiguous. This CDR3 contains 15 residues. Germline-derived CDR1 and CDR2 are SGHVS and FNYEAQ. V lost 0 bases, J lost 6 bases, and 15 bases lay in between. CDR3 sequence reads: CASSLAVDSFGEQYF. As DNA, the CDR3 is TGTGCCAGCAGCTTAGCGGTAGACTCCTTCGGCGAGCAGTACTTC.

V usage is TRBV24-1 and J usage is TRBJ1-5, with a possible D match to TRBD1 (5 bases). CDR1 is KGHDR and CDR2 is SFDVKD in the germline V gene. The germline V and J ends were trimmed by 2 bases and 0 bases, with 10 bases remaining between them. CDR3 length equals 16 residues. The DNA of the CDR3 is TGTGCCACCAGTGATTCGCAGGGCTATAGCAATCAGCCCCAGCATTTT. This gives the protein CATSDSQGYSNQPQHF.

The chain couples TRBV5-1 to TRBJ1-3, with no clear D. The germline gives CDR1 SGHRS, CDR2 YFSETQ. The ends were cut back, 1 base at V and 2 bases at J, with 22 bases in the middle. The CDR3 is 19 residues long. In DNA, the CDR3 is TGCGCCAGCAGCTTGAGGGAGGGCGCAGGTGAGGGTCCTGGAAACACCATATATTTT. It is translated as CASSLREGAGEGPGNTIYF.

This CDR3 is CASSQVGQGVAFF. The DNA of the CDR3 is TGTGCCAGCAGCCAAGTAGGCCAGGGTGTAGCTTTCTTT. V is TRBV3-1 (or the pseudogene TRBV3-2) and J is TRBJ1-1, with a possible D match to TRBD1 (5 bases). V was clipped by 1 base and J by 10 bases, with 13 bases between them. The CDR3 runs to 13 residues. Germline CDR1 and CDR2: LGHDT and YNNKEL (reference sequence).

The count of this clone is one. The rearrangement joins TRBV9 to TRBJ2-7, with 10 bases aligning to TRBD1. V lost 0 bases and J lost 5; bases outside the gene matches: 8. CDR1 SGDLS and CDR2 YYNGEE come from the germline V gene. The CDR3 length is 16 residues. The CDR3 is CASSVAADRGQDEQYF. The CDR3 region has the DNA TGTGCCAGCAGCGTAGCGGCAGACAGGGGGCAGGACGAGCAGTACTTC.

This clone turned up a few times. V usage is TRBV24-1 and J usage is TRBJ1-2; no firm D call. CDR3 length: 14 residues. V lost 1 base and J 2 bases, leaving 7 bases between the germline ends. Looked up from germline, CDR1 is KGHDR and CDR2 is SFDVKD. The CDR3 region is CATSDFQKNYGYTF. CDR3 sequence (DNA): TGTGCCACCAGTGATTTTCAGAAAAACTATGGCTACACCTTC.

Here the CDR3 DNA reads TGTGCCAGCAGGGCCCGCGGAGCTGGGGCCAACGTCCTGACTTTC. Residues: CASRARGAGANVLTF. J is TRBJ2-6 and V is TRBV7-3; no clear D. Trimming left V 6 bases short and J 2 bases short, with 11 bases between. Germline assignment: CDR1 SGHTA and CDR2 FQGTGA. This CDR3 spans 15 amino acids.